The TCR beta chain described here comes from a study of blood T cells in healthy people across ages. The use of a sample-barcoded 5' primer and a J-beta primer mix characterized a second PCR of roughly 6 to 11 cycles. TCRdb ran MiXCR on the 5' RACE reads and lists one entry per CDR3 protein. Among about 930,000 distinct CDR3 sequences listed, approximately 32% were seen once. CDR3 length: 15 amino acids. Germline V gene data show CDR1 as SGHVS and CDR2 as FNYEAQ. After removal of 3 bases from V and 13 bases from J, the junction contained 12 bases not matched to a gene. With regard to this clonotype: A single base separates this from a much larger clone, so it may be a read error.

These data are also associated with another study on T cells of mothers and their children.

Sequenced: blood. The rearrangement uses TRBV7-6 and TRBJ2-4; TRBD2 aligns across 10 bases. This receptor was taken from a woman between 40 and 55 years old in good health. In nucleotides, the CDR3 is TGTGCCAGCAGCTTGAGCGGGGGGGCCAGGAATGAGCAGTACTTC. Its protein is CASSLSGGARNEQYF.